This T cell receptor beta chain was retrieved from a study of CD8 T cells in Susac syndrome. Of note for this clonotype: Its antigen remains unidentified.

RNA was extracted with the RNeasy kit, and a quantity of roughly 0.5 to 1 ug was reverse transcribed using random hexamers. TCRdb passed the immunoSEQ multiplex PCR reads through MiXCR, listing each CDR3 protein once. The sample carries some 76,000 distinct CDR3 sequences, 91% recorded once. TEMRA cells underwent FACS enrichment and CD8+ and CD4+ T cells underwent negative isolation. General observations from the study: The study recognized that its TCR sequencing and HLA analysis covered a relatively small number of individuals.

Sequencing used CD8+ T cells from PBMCs. The sequence came from a human donor with multiple sclerosis.

CDR3 in DNA: TGTGCCAGTAGATCTTACAATGAGCAGTTCTTC. Amino acid sequence: CASRSYNEQFF. The chain carries TRBV19 and TRBJ2-1; no clear D. Germline assignment: CDR1 LNHDA and CDR2 SQIVND (reference sequence). The germline V and J ends were trimmed by 6 bases and 4 bases, with 4 bases remaining between them. The CDR3 extends over 11 amino acids.